Given below is one T cell receptor beta chain in context. Its specific antigen is unknown. The record has no base qualities; no much larger clone is one base away. The data stem from a study of cytomegalovirus exposure and HLA in healthy donors (dated by TCRdb to 2015 to 2018). In terms of the full investigation: An earlier analysis of more than 550 of the donors reported 276 Gb of sequence data and 117 million unique TCR beta sequences obtained from approximately 180 million T cells. The number of donors typed differed by locus, with 629-630 for A, B, C, DRB1 and DQB1, roughly 520 for DQA1, 606 for DPA1, and 472 for DPB1. The later analysis used no new phenotypic data to find candidate immune exposures, relying instead on TCR beta sequences and their occurrence across donors. Roughly five DR-DQ haplotypes were handled as single units for association and clustering, since linkage in the cohort was strong. Around 330 gigabases of sequencing data and roughly 80 million unique TCR sequences made up an early release that covered several hundred HLA-typed donors. Every repertoire in the discovery cohort had been generated on one and the same sequencing platform. Of the roughly 400 genotyped donors, approximately 82% fell in the genetic ancestry cluster associated with self-reported Caucasian donors. To predict cytomegalovirus infection status, the study brought together high-throughput TCR immunosequencing, statistical association of individual TCRs with disease status, and machine learning. A later genetic analysis used genome-wide SNP genotypes for about 55% of the 666 donors, treating that subset as a discovery cohort. A later analysis re-examined previously published TCR beta repertoires from over 500 donors and added high-resolution HLA genotyping to investigate patterns of TCR occurrence. Donor age, sex, ethnicity and CMV serostatus were collected together with the repertoire data. Among about 400 genotyped donors of the cohort, an average of approximately 200,000 unique TCR beta nucleotide sequences was sequenced per donor, of which 15% to 20% were non-productive. An earlier analysis of 587 of the donors applied high-throughput TCR beta sequencing to assess whether each TCR beta V gene segment acted as functional or pseudogenic. The aim of the study was to test whether cataloging public T cell receptors could identify signatures of past pathogen exposure. In addition to the first cohort of several hundred subjects, a separate validation cohort of about 120 different subjects was used. The T cell repertoires of around 730 subjects were profiled by immunosequencing and related to cytomegalovirus serostatus. HLA typing covered class I and class II loci at four-digit resolution.

The paper's findings and limits, for the study overall: A group of highly shared sequence variants was considered likely to be a technical artifact of the sequencing pipeline. A further reported finding was that TCR beta sequences accurately predicted the HLA-A and HLA-B alleles for most subjects in the first cohort. According to a later analysis, TCR association rates differed among HLA loci, with DRB1 alleles showing the most associated TCRs and HLA-C alleles showing the fewest. Sequencing depth was assumed to be roughly uniform across donors in the presence/absence analyses, though that assumption may not hold. About 15 rarely observed V segments, including chromosome 9 orphons, were excluded from the earlier analysis of several hundred of the donors because counts were too low. The 87-base-pair reads could not distinguish some IMGT-functional V segments, including TRBV6-2 and TRBV6-3, so those segments were excluded. A later analysis found that most CMV-associated TCR beta chains appeared HLA-restricted, with HLA associations seemingly driven largely by CMV exposure. In both the original and validation cohorts, the classifier was reported to diagnose cytomegalovirus status with high specificity and sensitivity. The cohort was sequenced for TCR beta chains only, and without alpha or paired-chain data the features that could be detected were limited. Because HLA typing was missing for some donors at each locus, association tests included only the typed subset. Linkage disequilibrium might explain the correlated functional status among segregating V segments, but an unknown experimental factor could not be ruled out. In a later analysis, about 16,000 TCR beta sequences were associated with specific HLA alleles at a false discovery rate of 0.05. Broadly in line with IMGT annotations, most TCR beta V segments showed up in productive rearrangements about 87% or about 30% of the time in an earlier analysis of a few hundred of the donors. Strong co-occurrence of HLA alleles, especially DR and DQ, made assigning TCR associations to individual alleles difficult. A later analysis reported that several top co-occurrence clusters appeared linked to parvovirus B19, influenza, CMV and Epstein-Barr virus. Three of the identified cytomegalovirus-associated TCR beta chains were confirmed in vitro to be specific for cytomegalovirus antigens. In a later genetic analysis, a missense DCLRE1C variant was associated with V-gene and J-gene trimming of TCR beta chains, and the association was replicated in an independent cohort. Immune exposure information for the cohort was limited to CMV serostatus. It was suggested by the authors that the approach could potentially be generalized to other disease states and immunological phenotypes. In a later analysis, HLA-associated TCR beta chains showed more clonal expansion and lower generation probabilities than non-associated chains that were equally common. Most TCR sequences were seen in very few donors, while some public TCRs were found in many individuals. In the study, 150 to 200 TCR beta chains were listed as associated with cytomegalovirus. A later genetic analysis reported fewer N-insertions in productive TCRs among donors in an Asian-associated ancestry cluster than the approximately 700-donor mean.

Receptors were amplified or captured by the immunoSEQ multiplex PCR assay. For the multiplex PCR, a mixture combining 60 forward primers for TCR Vbeta segments and 13 reverse primers for TCR Jbeta segments was used. The CDR3 region of rearranged TCR beta genes was amplified from genomic DNA by a multiplex PCR assay. The amplified TCR beta libraries were sequenced on the Illumina HiSeq System as 87-base-pair reads. The original methods were these. Across the 500 to 750 repertoires, a later analysis counted 80 million or so unique TCR beta chains, roughly 11 million of which were shared by at least two donors. Raw reads were error-corrected and collapsed into unique sequences by a nearest-neighbor algorithm in which closely related sequences were merged to remove PCR and sequencing errors. To assign V, D and J gene segments, CDR3 sequences were aligned to IMGT reference sequences. For a sequence to be retained, a match of at least six nucleotides was required to both a V gene segment and a J gene segment. Rearrangements were called productive when the CDR3 lacked stop codons and stayed in frame with V and J; all others were non-productive. CDR3 was defined according to IMGT convention as the region running from the second conserved V-encoded cysteine to the conserved J-encoded phenylalanine. The earlier analysis of 500 to 600 of the donors excluded sequences that lacked an unambiguous match to a single V gene segment. An earlier analysis of a few hundred of the donors classified V segments as functional when productive rearrangements were above 56.7% and as segregating when the standard deviation between donors was above 5%. A statistical classification framework was built to diagnose cytomegalovirus status from the catalog of TCR beta chain sequences. V and J gene assignment, in a later analysis, came from comparing TCR nucleotide sequences with IMGT/GENE-DB human TR gene sequences. In a later analysis, CDR3 sequences and most-parsimonious VDJ recombination scenarios were assigned using the TCRdist pipeline. A later analysis defined each TCR beta chain by its CDR3 amino acid sequence plus V-gene family, and excluded reads lacking a unique V-gene family. A later analysis removed over 500 highly shared, low-generation-probability nucleotide sequences to deal with suspected cross-contamination and a sequencing artifact. In a later analysis, a clonal expansion index was calculated for each public chain from normalized within-repertoire ranks of inferred template counts. Generation probabilities in a later analysis came from a VDJ recombination model fitted to out-of-frame rearrangements, and those results were checked against IGoR. In a later analysis, hypergeometric tests were used to score TCR-TCR, TCR-HLA and TCR-CMV co-occurrence, with a repertoire-size bias correction applied to TCR pairs. A later analysis estimated false discovery rates by permuting HLA or CMV assignments 20 times. A later analysis grouped co-occurring TCRs with DBSCAN, adding TCRdist sequence similarity when clustering within HLA-allele-positive subsets. For co-occurrence clustering, repertoires with fewer than 30,000 or more than 120,000 public chains were excluded, along with a handful of repertoires with anomalous nucleotide sharing. TCRdb took this table from immuneACCESS and kept in-frame rearrangements with V and J called. Such tables lack part of the clones; where checked against another copy, unresolved V genes explain under half of the gap, and the rest is unexplained. V and J calls and clone size follow that table, whereas D and trimming were derived from the DNA. The table for this sample lists 150,000 to 160,000 clones; more than 70% of them were counted only once. The top ten clones comprise around 5.6% of the sample.

In total, roughly 670 healthy bone marrow donors made up the cohort. Cohort members were all nominally healthy when sampled, although unrecorded immune exposures were likely present. The donor was CMV seropositive and belonged to the group of 250 to 300 seropositive cohort members. A peripheral blood sample was provided by each donor, and peripheral blood mononuclear cells were used for TCR beta sequencing. The Qiagen DNeasy Blood Extraction Kit was used to extract genomic DNA from the blood cell samples. Via the germline V gene, CDR1 is SGHRS and CDR2 YFSETQ. The CDR3 runs 17 residues from the cysteine to the phenylalanine. Kept here is only the CDR3 DNA, which spans 51 bases and is read in frame from base 1. V loses 0 bases at its end and J loses 4 bases; junction bases beyond the gene matches: 8.

The chain is made from TRBV5-1 and TRBJ2-1, and 9 bases in between align with TRBD2. Specimen: PBMCs. The clonotype comes from a woman in her thirties or forties in good health and CMV-seropositive. The nucleotides read TGCGCCAGCAGCTTGGCCAAGACTAGCGGAGTTTACAATGAGCAGTTCTTC. Its translation reads: CASSLAKTSGVYNEQFF.